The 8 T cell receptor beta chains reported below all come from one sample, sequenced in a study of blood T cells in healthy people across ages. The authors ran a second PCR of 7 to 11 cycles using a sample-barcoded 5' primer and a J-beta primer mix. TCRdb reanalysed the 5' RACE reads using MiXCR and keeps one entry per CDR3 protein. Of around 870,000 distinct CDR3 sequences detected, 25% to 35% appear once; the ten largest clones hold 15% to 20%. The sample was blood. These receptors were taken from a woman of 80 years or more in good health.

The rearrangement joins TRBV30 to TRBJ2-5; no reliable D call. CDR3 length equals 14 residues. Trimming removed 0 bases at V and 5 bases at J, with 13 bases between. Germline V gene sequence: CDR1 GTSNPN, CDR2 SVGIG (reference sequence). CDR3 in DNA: TGTGCCTGGAGTGTAGCCCCGCTAAGCGAGACCCAGTACTTC. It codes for CAWSVAPLSETQYF.

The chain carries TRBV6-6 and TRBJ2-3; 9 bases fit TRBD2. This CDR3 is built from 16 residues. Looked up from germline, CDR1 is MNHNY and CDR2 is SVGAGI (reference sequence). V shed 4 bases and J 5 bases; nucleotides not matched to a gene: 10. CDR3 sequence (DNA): TGTGCCAGCAGTTTCCCTAGCGGGGCCGGAGGAGATACGCAGTATTTT. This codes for CASSFPSGAGGDTQYF.

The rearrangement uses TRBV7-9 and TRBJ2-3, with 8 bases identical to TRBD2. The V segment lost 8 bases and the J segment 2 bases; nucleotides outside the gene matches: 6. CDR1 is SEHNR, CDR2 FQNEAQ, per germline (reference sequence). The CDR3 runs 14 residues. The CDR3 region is CASSGSGVTDTQYF. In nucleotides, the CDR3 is TGTGCCAGCTCGGGTAGCGGGGTCACAGATACGCAGTATTTT.

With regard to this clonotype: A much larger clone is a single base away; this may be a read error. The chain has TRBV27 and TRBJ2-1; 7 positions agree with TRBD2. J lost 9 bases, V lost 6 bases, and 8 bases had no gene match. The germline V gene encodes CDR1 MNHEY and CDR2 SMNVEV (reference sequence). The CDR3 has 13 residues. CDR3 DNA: TGTGCCAGCAGGTTGGGGGGGTATCGTGAGCAGTTCTTC. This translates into CASRLGGYREQFF.

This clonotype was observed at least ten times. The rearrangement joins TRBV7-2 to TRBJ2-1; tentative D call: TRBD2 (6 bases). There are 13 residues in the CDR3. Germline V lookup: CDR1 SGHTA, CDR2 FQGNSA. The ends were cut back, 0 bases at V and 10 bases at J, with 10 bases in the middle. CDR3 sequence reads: CASSLAWAGEQFF. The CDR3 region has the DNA TGTGCCAGCAGCTTAGCGTGGGCGGGGGAGCAGTTCTTC.

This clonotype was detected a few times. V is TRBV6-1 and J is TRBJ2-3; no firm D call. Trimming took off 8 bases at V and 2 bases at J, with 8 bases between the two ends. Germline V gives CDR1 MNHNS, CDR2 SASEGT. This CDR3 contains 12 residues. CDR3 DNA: TGTGCCAGCGCAGGTGACACAGATACGCAGTATTTT. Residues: CASAGDTDTQYF.

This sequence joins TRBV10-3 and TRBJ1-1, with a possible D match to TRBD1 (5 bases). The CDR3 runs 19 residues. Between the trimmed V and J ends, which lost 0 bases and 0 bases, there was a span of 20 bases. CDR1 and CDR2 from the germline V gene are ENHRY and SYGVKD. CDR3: CAISESSEAGRGMNTEAFF. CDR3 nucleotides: TGTGCCATCAGTGAGTCCAGCGAGGCAGGGCGGGGGATGAACACTGAAGCTTTCTTT.

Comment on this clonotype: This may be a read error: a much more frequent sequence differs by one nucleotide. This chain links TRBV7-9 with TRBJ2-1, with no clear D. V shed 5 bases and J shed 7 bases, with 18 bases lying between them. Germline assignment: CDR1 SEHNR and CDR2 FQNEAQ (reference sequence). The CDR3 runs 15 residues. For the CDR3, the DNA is TGTGCCAGCAGCCCGACCTTGGACGTTTTAAATGAGCAGTTCTTC. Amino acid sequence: CASSPTLDVLNEQFF.